This is a list of T cell receptor beta chains from one sample in a study of cytomegalovirus exposure and HLA in healthy donors. Data came from immunoSEQ multiplex PCR; TCRdb stores just in-frame clones and leaves some out. The repertoire holds 100,000 to 150,000 clones, with about 76% as singletons. The source material was PBMCs. All receptors come from a man younger than 35 in good health and CMV-seronegative. Both conserved end residues are part of each CDR3. The D gene is left open where the match is weak.

d_call	v_call	j_call	cdr3_aa
TRBD1	TRBV27	TRBJ1-4	CASSFDRGPGEKLFF
-	TRBV5-6	TRBJ1-2	CASSSRDNYGYTF
TRBD1	TRBV6-1	TRBJ2-6	CASFQGAGSNVLTF
-	TRBV5-1	TRBJ2-1	CASSLRSPSSGEQFF
-	TRBV7-9	TRBJ1-2	CASSPRLIRANGYTF
-	TRBV7-9	TRBJ2-1	CASSPPGFHNEQFF
-	TRBV5-1	TRBJ2-2	CASSWGQLPGELFF
-	TRBV6-5	TRBJ1-5	CASGRTRGNQPQHF
TRBD1	TRBV7-6	TRBJ1-4	CASSLKLAGGSVNEKLFF
-	TRBV23-1	TRBJ2-1	CASSPVGGPRNEQFF
-	TRBV11-2	TRBJ1-1	CASSLVRGWNTEAFF
TRBD1	TRBV6-5	TRBJ2-2	CASSLTDRGAGELFF
-	TRBV10-3	TRBJ1-4	CATRAGSGGSTNEKLFF
-	TRBV7-9	TRBJ2-2	CATPNNYVHPAGELFF
-	TRBV2	TRBJ1-1	CASSVTGNTEAFF
-	TRBV10-2	TRBJ1-2	CASLGGTGSLVNYGYTF
-	TRBV30	TRBJ1-1	CACNPGIEAFF
TRBD1	TRBV4-3	TRBJ2-7	CASSPSGTGDEQYF
-	TRBV28	TRBJ1-3	CAIGGAGNTIYF
-	TRBV6-4	TRBJ1-2	CASSDSAGAVGYTF
-	TRBV30	TRBJ1-1	CAWEQGFNTEAFF
-	TRBV4-3	TRBJ1-1	CASSQEEGRVTEAFF
TRBD1	TRBV6-4	TRBJ1-5	CASSDSRPGQGAGGNQPQHF
-	TRBV5-5	TRBJ1-1	CASSLVFGLGPNTEAFF
-	TRBV28	TRBJ2-3	CASRARRTTDTQYF
-	TRBV11-2	TRBJ2-2	CASRLNTGELFF
-	TRBV18	TRBJ1-2	CASSPGQKLINYGYTF
-	TRBV30	TRBJ1-1	CAWRGAEAFF
-	TRBV10-3	TRBJ1-1	CAISIGNTEAFF
TRBD2	TRBV10-1	TRBJ2-1	CASSELAGGVNEQFF
-	TRBV9	TRBJ2-6	CASSATGRDSLRSGANVLTF
-	TRBV4-1	TRBJ2-7	CASSPKGQNSYEQYF
TRBD1	TRBV19	TRBJ1-5	CASSPGTGVSQPQHF